The source of this T cell receptor (beta chain) is a study of Ad26.COV2.S vaccination and SARS-CoV-2 variants (dated by TCRdb to 2020 to 2023). Background for the entire study: Vaccine-arm donors were drawn from COV1001, a multicentre, randomized, double-blind, placebo-controlled phase I-IIa trial of Ad26.COV2.S in healthy adults. Ad26.COV2.S was administered intramuscularly at 5 x 10^10 or 1 x 10^11 viral particles, either as a single shot or as two shots given 56 days apart. Trial participants were randomized into five groups of five: low-dose or high-dose Ad26.COV2.S given once or twice, or placebo on both occasions. Investigators did not know the trial group allocation while performing experiments and assessing outcomes. Sequencing of the TCRbeta repertoire served to evaluate the specificity and breadth of SARS-CoV-2-reactive T cell receptors following Ad26.COV2.S vaccination. A total of approximately 32 samples were included in the TCR-sequenced set, comprising around 20 Ad26.COV2.S vaccine recipients, 5 placebo recipients and 8 SARS-CoV-2 convalescent individuals. General conclusions and limits of the study: Higher spike-specific TCR breadth was observed in Ad26.COV2.S recipients than in placebo recipients (P = 0.0014). Comparing responses between vaccine doses or regimens was not something the study was powered to do. After vaccination, substantial breadth of spike-specific CD8+ and CD4+ T cell responses was reported. Vaccine and placebo recipients had comparable non-spike TCR breadth, which fits with the vaccine containing only spike. It was noted by the authors that total T cell responses may have been underestimated by the TCR breadth and depth analyses.

Trimmed from V: 0 bases; trimmed from J: 6 bases; junction bases lacking a gene match: 6. From cysteine to phenylalanine, the CDR3 is 16 amino acids long. Only CDR3 DNA is held: 48 bases, read in frame from base 1. The germline V gene supplies CDR1 LGHNA and CDR2 YNFKEQ. The immunoSEQ Assay was the method used to sequence TCRbeta CDR3 regions. After extraction, genomic DNA underwent amplification by bias-controlled multiplex PCR, followed by high-throughput sequencing. As for the original processing: To quantify the absolute abundance of every unique TCRbeta CDR3 region, sequences were collapsed and filtered. T cell fraction was estimated by normalizing TCRbeta template counts to usable DNA, which was measured by amplifying reference genes present in all nucleated cells. Repertoire TCRs were annotated as SARS-CoV-2-specific by exact matching of V gene, CDR3 amino acid sequence and J gene to a known reactive TCR set. The reference SARS-CoV-2 TCR set came from MIRA and was filtered for enrichment in COVID-19-positive ImmuneCODE repertoires, removing public or cross-reactive TCRs. Drawing on the MIRA antigens, annotated TCRs were analysed further at the level of specific ORF or position within ORF. Depth was the summed frequency of annotated unique rearrangements, while breadth was defined as annotated unique rearrangements over total unique productive rearrangements. Group comparisons of TCR breadth used two-sided Wilcoxon rank-sum tests. TCRdb stores this immuneACCESS table with in-frame sequences only. Part of the clones is absent; in the studies checked, under half of the shortfall reflects unresolved V genes, and no reason is known for the rest. V, J and clone size were drawn from that table, and D and trimming were deduced from the DNA. The sample includes about 350,000 clones, with 88% observed a single time. 6.4% of the sample belongs to the ten largest clones.

Sample treatment or condition, as interpreted from the label and publication: roughly 18 received Ad26.COV2.S at low or high dose, single or two shots; five or six received placebo; per-sample allocation not given. Repertoires of vaccine and placebo recipients were sequenced from samples taken on day 63 after the first injection. Cohort 1b enrolled fewer than 30 adults aged 18-55 years at a single site in Boston, USA, between 29 July and 7 August 2020. Ad26.COV2.S consisted of a replication-incompetent adenovirus type 26 vector by which a prefusion-stabilized SARS-CoV-2 spike protein from the original Wuhan strain was expressed. Worth noting for this clone: The target of this receptor is not known. Base qualities are missing; no much larger clone stands one base away.

The material was peripheral blood, obtained in a trial of Ad26.COV2.S vaccine versus placebo. This sequence originates from a person between 18 and 60 years old who received the Ad26.COV2.S COVID-19 vaccine or a placebo. The sequence joins TRBV4-2 to TRBJ2-1; a stretch of 9 junction bases matches TRBD2. Here is the DNA: TGTGCCAGCAGCCAAGAGGCGGGAGGGCCGGGCAATGAGCAGTTCTTC. The translation is CASSQEAGGPGNEQFF.